The 29 T cell receptor beta chains listed next were all sequenced from one sample in a study of blood T cell repertoires in COVID-19. Produced via immunoSEQ multiplex PCR; TCRdb's table is partial and in-frame only. Of around 180,000 clones listed, approximately 80% are singletons. The source material was PBMCs or T cells enriched from blood (not recorded which). These receptors were taken from a man between 45 and 60 years old who had recovered from COVID-19.

This clone was counted between two and nine times. The junction departs from germline at one end; a sequencing error may be responsible. V and J are TRBV18 and TRBJ1-5; D is ambiguous. Germline V gene data show CDR1 as KGHSH and CDR2 as LQKENI. The CDR3 loop spans 13 amino acids. The CDR3 is CASPPISNQPQHF. The CDR3 DNA reads TGTGCCAGCCCACCCATCAGCAATCAGCCCCAGCATTTT.

The chain carries TRBV19 and TRBJ1-1; D remains ambiguous. The CDR3 is made up of 15 amino acids. Looked up from germline, CDR1 is LNHDA and CDR2 is SQIVND (reference sequence). Deletions cut 5 bases from V and 1 base from J, with 14 bases between. The CDR3 DNA follows: TGTGCCAGTAGTCGGCGGACTGCTTCGAACACTGAAGCTTTCTTT. It encodes CASSRRTASNTEAFF.

The chain's CDR3 is CASSYAGDETGNTIYF. CDR3 coding DNA: TGTGCCAGCAGTTACGCAGGGGACGAAACTGGAAACACCATATATTTT. The V call is TRBV6-5, the J call TRBJ1-3, with a tentative D call TRBD1 (6 bases). Germline CDR1 and CDR2: MNHEY and SVGAGI. This CDR3 is 16 amino acids long. V was pared by 2 bases and J by 2 bases, with 13 bases between.

The chain has TRBV6-1 and TRBJ2-5, with D tentatively TRBD1 (5 bases). Germline V lookup: CDR1 MNHNS, CDR2 SASEGT. The CDR3 loop spans 14 amino acids. V lost 0 bases and J lost 4, with 9 bases in between. The CDR3 region has the DNA TGTGCCAGCAGTGAAGCGGACACTACAGAGACCCAGTACTTC. Its translation: CASSEADTTETQYF.

The chain uses TRBV10-3 and TRBJ2-1; 13 bases map to TRBD2. Trimming took 4 bases from V and 1 from J; bases not matched to a gene: 4. This CDR3 has 17 amino acids. Per germline, CDR1 ENHRY and CDR2 SYGVKD. CDR3 coding DNA: TGTGCCATCAGTGGGGGGACTAGCGGGGTTTCCTACAATGAGCAGTTCTTC. Amino acid sequence: CAISGGTSGVSYNEQFF.

The CDR3: CASSLAGWGQDTEAFF. In nucleotides, the CDR3 is TGTGCCAGCAGCTTGGCGGGGTGGGGGCAGGACACTGAAGCTTTCTTT. V usage is TRBV5-6 and J usage is TRBJ1-1; the D gene is possibly TRBD1 (6 bases). The CDR3 has 16 amino acids. Trimming cost V 0 bases and J 3 bases, with 15 bases left between them. Per germline, CDR1 SGHDT and CDR2 YYEEEE.

The chain is built from TRBV2 and TRBJ1-1; 9 positions agree with TRBD1. Looked up from germline, CDR1 is SNHLY and CDR2 is FYNNEI. With 5 bases clipped from V and 4 bases from J, the junction kept 5 bases outside the gene matches. The CDR3 length is 14 residues. The CDR3 sequence: CASSRQTGGTEAFF. The CDR3 coding sequence is TGTGCCAGCAGTCGACAGACAGGGGGCACTGAAGCTTTCTTT. Drawing the rest from reference TRBV2 and TRBJ1-1, the complete variable domain is EPEVTQTPSHQVTQMGQEVILRCVPISNHLYFYWYRQILGQKVEFLVSFYNNEISEKSEIFDDQFSVERPDGSNFTLKIRSTKLEDSAMYFCASSRQTGGTEAFFGQGTRLTVV.

This rearrangement joins TRBV5-5 to TRBJ1-6; TRBD1 aligns across 7 bases. The CDR3 length is 14 residues. Germline CDR1 SGHKS, CDR2 YYEKEE (reference sequence). J gave up 7 bases and V 4 bases, and 5 bases lay outside the gene matches. The CDR3 DNA reads as TGTGCCAGCAGCCCGGGACAGTTGAATTCACCCCTCCACTTT. Translating gives CASSPGQLNSPLHF.

The CDR3 coding sequence is TGTGCCAGCAGTTTCGCGGACAGGGGGCGGGAGCAGTACTTC. Its protein product is CASSFADRGREQYF. V and J are TRBV28 and TRBJ2-7, with 11 positions matching TRBD1. After removal of 3 bases from V and 7 bases from J, the junction contained 5 bases not matched to a gene. CDR3 length: 14 residues. The germline CDR1 and CDR2 sequences are MDHEN and SYDVKM. The variable domain in full, completed from reference TRBV28 and TRBJ2-7, reads DVKVTQSSRYLVKRTGEKVFLECVQDMDHENMFWYRQDPGLGLRLIYFSYDVKMKEKGDIPEGYSVSREKKERFSLILESASTNQTSMYLCASSFADRGREQYFGPGTRLTVT.

This clone was observed once. The chain uses TRBV2 and TRBJ2-7; D is possibly TRBD1 (6 bases). This CDR3 spans 15 amino acids. V lost 7 bases, J lost 3 bases, and 19 bases lay in between. CDR1 SNHLY and CDR2 FYNNEI come from the germline V gene. This CDR3 reads CASKIEGHGNYEQYF. CDR3 DNA sequence: TGTGCCAGCAAGATAGAGGGACATGGAAACTACGAGCAGTACTTC.

The rearrangement links TRBV7-9 to TRBJ2-7; the match to TRBD1 covers 8 bases. Germline CDR1 and CDR2: SEHNR and FQNEAQ (reference sequence). This CDR3 is built from 14 residues. V dropped 5 bases and J dropped 3; count of bases not matched to a gene: 6. Here the CDR3 DNA reads TGTGCCAGCAGCCCGAGGGACAGGTTCTACGAGCAGTACTTC. Encoded protein: CASSPRDRFYEQYF. Based on the CDR3 plus reference TRBV7-9 and TRBJ2-7, the full variable domain is DTGVSQNPRHKITKRGQNVTFRCDPISEHNRLYWYRQTLGQGPEFLTYFQNEAQLEKSRLLSDRFSAERPKGSFSTLEIQRTEQGDSAMYLCASSPRDRFYEQYFGPGTRLTVT.

This clone was recorded once. This chain connects TRBV5-4 to TRBJ2-1; 8 bases line up with TRBD2. CDR1 SGHNT and CDR2 YYREEE come from the germline V gene (reference sequence). The J segment lost 9 bases and the V segment lost 4 bases, leaving 6 bases of the junction unmatched. The CDR3 consists of 13 residues. The DNA of the CDR3 is TGTGCCAGCAGCCCAGCGGGGGTGCGTGAGCAGTTCTTC. This gives the protein CASSPAGVREQFF.

The gene calls are TRBV6-5 and TRBJ2-7; 12 nucleotides align to TRBD1. J was trimmed by 8 bases and V by 8 bases; bases with no gene match: 10. Germline V CDR1 and CDR2: MNHEY, SVGAGI. The CDR3 consists of 14 residues. The CDR3, as DNA: TGTGCCAGCGGAGGGGCGGGACAGGGGGCCAAGCAGTACTTC. This gives the protein CASGGAGQGAKQYF.

This clone was seen a few times. The genes are TRBV6-2 or TRBV6-3 and TRBJ1-5, with D maybe TRBD1 (6 bases). This CDR3 spans 14 amino acids. V lost 2 bases and J lost 6, with 11 bases in between. CDR1 MNHEY and CDR2 SVGEGT come from the germline V gene. The CDR3 reads CASSYGGAAQPQHF. The CDR3 DNA follows: TGTGCCAGCAGTTACGGGGGGGCAGCTCAGCCCCAGCATTTT.

V gene TRBV18 combines with J gene TRBJ1-1; possibly TRBD1 for D (5 bases). The CDR3 contains 13 residues. Germline loops: CDR1 KGHSH, CDR2 LQKENI. V was clipped by 4 bases and J by 4 bases, with 10 bases between them. In nucleotides, the CDR3 is TGTGCCAGCTCACTCGGGGGTCCCACTGAAGCTTTCTTT. Encoded protein: CASSLGGPTEAFF.

The chain joins TRBV7-2 to TRBJ2-1; 11 bases align to TRBD2. After removal of 4 bases from V and 7 bases from J, the junction contained 6 bases not matched to a gene. This CDR3 spans 15 amino acids. The germline V gene encodes CDR1 SGHTA and CDR2 FQGNSA. In DNA, the CDR3 is TGTGCCAGCAGCTCCGTAGCGGGGGGGCCTAATGAGCAGTTCTTC. Encoded protein: CASSSVAGGPNEQFF.

The rearrangement uses TRBV6-2 or TRBV6-3 and TRBJ2-2, with 7 bases lining up with TRBD1. Germline lookup yields CDR1 MNHEY and CDR2 SVGEGT. V trimming: 0 bases; J trimming: 8 bases; junction bases outside the gene matches: 12. The CDR3 spans 17 residues. Written as DNA, the CDR3 is TGTGCCAGCAGTTACTCAAGGACAGGACGGGCCGGAGGGGAGCTGTTTTTT. Protein sequence: CASSYSRTGRAGGELFF.

V gene TRBV5-5 combines with J gene TRBJ1-1; no definite D call. The germline V and J ends were trimmed by 0 bases and 0 bases, with 15 bases remaining between them. Germline lookup yields CDR1 SGHKS and CDR2 YYEKEE (reference sequence). This CDR3 region has 17 residues. The CDR3 protein is CASSLEWADYLNTEAFF. The CDR3 DNA sequence: TGTGCCAGCAGCTTGGAATGGGCAGACTATTTGAACACTGAAGCTTTCTTT.

This chain uses TRBV10-3 with TRBJ1-2, with D possibly being TRBD1 (6 bases). Germline values: CDR1 ENHRY, CDR2 SYGVKD. V was pared by 0 bases and J by 8 bases, with 13 bases between. The CDR3 runs to 14 residues. CDR3 coding DNA: TGTGCCATCAGTGAGTCGACGTGGCAGGGGGGCTACACCTTC. Its protein is CAISESTWQGGYTF.

The chain joins TRBV24-1 to TRBJ2-1, with 11 bases identical to TRBD2. J lost 6 bases, V lost 4 bases, and 7 bases had no gene match. Germline V gene data show CDR1 as KGHDR and CDR2 as SFDVKD. The CDR3 length is 16 residues. The CDR3 reads CATSDPLAGAINEQFF. The CDR3 region has the DNA TGTGCCACCAGTGACCCACTAGCGGGGGCCATCAATGAGCAGTTCTTC.

The chain employs TRBV9 and TRBJ1-1, with a tentative D call TRBD1 (6 bases). V was clipped by 3 bases and J by 5 bases, with 17 bases between them. The CDR3 spans 15 residues. Per germline, CDR1 SGDLS and CDR2 YYNGEE. The CDR3 protein is CASSAIQGRGTEAFF. CDR3 bases: TGTGCCAGCAGCGCAATCCAGGGGAGGGGGACTGAAGCTTTCTTT.

The rearrangement links TRBV18 to TRBJ2-3; 10 bases are shared with TRBD1. The germline V gene encodes CDR1 KGHSH and CDR2 LQKENI. The trim removed 6 bases at V and 0 bases at J, leaving 9 bases unmatched. The CDR3 length is 17 residues. The CDR3 region is CASSPTGGRSSTDTQYF. The CDR3 coding sequence is TGTGCCAGCTCTCCGACAGGGGGCCGGAGTAGCACAGATACGCAGTATTTT.

The CDR3 region is CASRGDTEAFF. The CDR3 nucleotides are TGTGCCAGCAGAGGGGACACTGAAGCTTTCTTT. V gene TRBV2 combines with J gene TRBJ1-1; a possible D gene is TRBD1 (5 bases). Looked up from germline, CDR1 is SNHLY and CDR2 is FYNNEI. The CDR3 spans 11 residues. Trimming pared 6 bases from V and 3 bases from J, leaving 5 bases between.

V gene TRBV18 combines with J gene TRBJ1-5, with D uncertain. This CDR3 spans 12 amino acids. CDR1 and CDR2 (germline): KGHSH, LQKENI. Trimming pared 4 bases from V and 7 bases from J, leaving 8 bases between. Written as DNA, the CDR3 is TGTGCCAGCTCACTCCCCTCCCAGCCCCAGCATTTT. This codes for CASSLPSQPQHF.

This clone was counted a single time. Other nucleotide sequences in the sample specify the same CDR3. The chain links TRBV5-1 to TRBJ1-1, with TRBD1 identical over 9 bases. The germline gives CDR1 SGHRS, CDR2 YFSETQ. This CDR3 is built from 14 residues. Trimming took 2 bases from V and 5 from J; bases not matched to a gene: 4. CDR3 bases: TGCGCCAGCAGCTTAATGGGACAGGGAACTGAAGCTTTCTTT. It codes for CASSLMGQGTEAFF.

The chain links TRBV4-1 to TRBJ1-1; no reliable D call. The CDR3 length is 13 residues. Trimming pared 4 bases from V and 0 bases from J, leaving 6 bases between. Looked up from germline, CDR1 is MGHRA and CDR2 is YSYEKL. The CDR3 reads CASSPSVNTEAFF. In DNA form, the CDR3 reads TGCGCCAGCAGCCCCTCAGTGAACACTGAAGCTTTCTTT.

This clone was picked up one time. The chain recombines TRBV7-8 with TRBJ2-7; 8 bases line up with TRBD1. V lost 6 bases and J lost 6; bases outside the gene matches: 13. The length of the CDR3 is 15 residues. Per germline, CDR1 SGHVS and CDR2 FQNEAQ. In nucleotides, the CDR3 is TGTGCCAGCAGAGCGGTCGGGACAGGCGCCTCCGAGCAGTACTTC. Its translation is CASRAVGTGASEQYF.

V gene TRBV28 combines with J gene TRBJ1-1; D is possibly TRBD1 (6 bases). The CDR3 is 15 amino acids. V shed 5 bases and J shed 1 base, with 14 bases lying between them. Germline values: CDR1 MDHEN, CDR2 SYDVKM. Here the CDR3 DNA reads TGTGCCAGCAGTCCGCCGGGGACACGGAACACTGAAGCTTTCTTT. Its translation is CASSPPGTRNTEAFF.

CDR3 sequence reads: CASSLARLAKNIQYF. CDR3 nucleotides: TGTGCCAGCAGCTTAGCAAGACTAGCCAAAAACATTCAGTACTTC. This chain joins TRBV11-2 and TRBJ2-4; D ambiguous. The V end was cut by 1 base, the J end by 0 bases, with 7 bases between. The germline V gene has CDR1 SGHAT and CDR2 FQNNGV. CDR3 length: 15 residues.